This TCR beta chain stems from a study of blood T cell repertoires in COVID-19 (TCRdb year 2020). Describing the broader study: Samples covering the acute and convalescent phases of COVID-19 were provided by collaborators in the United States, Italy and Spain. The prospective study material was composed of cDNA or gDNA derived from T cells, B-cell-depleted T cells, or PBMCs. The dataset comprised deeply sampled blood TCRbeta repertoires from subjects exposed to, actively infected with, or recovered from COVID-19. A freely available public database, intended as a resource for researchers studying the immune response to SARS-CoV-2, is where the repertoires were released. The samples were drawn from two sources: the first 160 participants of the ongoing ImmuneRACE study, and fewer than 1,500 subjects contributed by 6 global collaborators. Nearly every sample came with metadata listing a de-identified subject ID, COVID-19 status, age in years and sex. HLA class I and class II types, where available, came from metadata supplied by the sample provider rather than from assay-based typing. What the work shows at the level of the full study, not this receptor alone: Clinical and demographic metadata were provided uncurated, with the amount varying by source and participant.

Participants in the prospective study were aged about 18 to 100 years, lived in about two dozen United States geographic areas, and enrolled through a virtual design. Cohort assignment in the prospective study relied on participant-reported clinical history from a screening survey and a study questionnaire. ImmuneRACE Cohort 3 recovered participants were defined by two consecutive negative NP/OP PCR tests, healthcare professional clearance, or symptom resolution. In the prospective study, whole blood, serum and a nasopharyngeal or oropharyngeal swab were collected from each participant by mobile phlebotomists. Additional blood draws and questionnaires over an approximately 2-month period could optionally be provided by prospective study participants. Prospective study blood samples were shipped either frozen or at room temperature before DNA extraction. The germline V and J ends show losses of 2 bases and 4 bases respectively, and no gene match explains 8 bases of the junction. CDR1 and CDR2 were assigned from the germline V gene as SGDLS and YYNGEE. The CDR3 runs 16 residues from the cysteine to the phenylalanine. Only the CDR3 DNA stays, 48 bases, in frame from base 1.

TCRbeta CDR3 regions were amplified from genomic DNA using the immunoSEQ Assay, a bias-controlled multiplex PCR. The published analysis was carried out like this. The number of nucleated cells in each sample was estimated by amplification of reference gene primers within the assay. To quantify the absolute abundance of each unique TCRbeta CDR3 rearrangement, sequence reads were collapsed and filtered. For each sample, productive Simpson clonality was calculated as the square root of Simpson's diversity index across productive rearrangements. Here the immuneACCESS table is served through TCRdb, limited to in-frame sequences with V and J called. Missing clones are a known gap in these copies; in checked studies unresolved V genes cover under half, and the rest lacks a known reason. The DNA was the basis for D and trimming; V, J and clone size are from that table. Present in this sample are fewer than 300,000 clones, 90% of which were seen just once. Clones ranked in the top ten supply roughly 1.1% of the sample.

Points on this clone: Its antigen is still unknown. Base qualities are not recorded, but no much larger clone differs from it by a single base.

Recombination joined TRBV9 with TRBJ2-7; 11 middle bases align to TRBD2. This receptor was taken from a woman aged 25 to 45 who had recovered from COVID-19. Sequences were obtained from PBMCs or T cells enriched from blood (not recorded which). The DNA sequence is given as TGTGCCAGCAGCGTTTCCGGGACTAGCGGAATATACGAGCAGTACTTC. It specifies CASSVSGTSGIYEQYF.